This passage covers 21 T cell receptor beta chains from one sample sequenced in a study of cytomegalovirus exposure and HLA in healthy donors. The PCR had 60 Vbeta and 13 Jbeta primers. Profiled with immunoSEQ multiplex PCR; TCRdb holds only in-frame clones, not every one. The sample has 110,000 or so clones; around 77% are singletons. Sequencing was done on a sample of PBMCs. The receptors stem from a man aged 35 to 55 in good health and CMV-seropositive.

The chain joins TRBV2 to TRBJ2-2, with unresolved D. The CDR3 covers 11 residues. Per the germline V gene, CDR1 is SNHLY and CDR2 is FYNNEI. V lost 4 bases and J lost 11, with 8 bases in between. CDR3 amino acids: CASSGAAELFF. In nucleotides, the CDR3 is TGTGCCAGCAGTGGGGCCGCCGAGCTGTTTTTT.

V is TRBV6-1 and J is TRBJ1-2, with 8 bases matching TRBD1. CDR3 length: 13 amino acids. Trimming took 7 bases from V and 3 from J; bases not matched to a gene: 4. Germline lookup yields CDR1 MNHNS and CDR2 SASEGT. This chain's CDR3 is CASTWGQDYGYTF. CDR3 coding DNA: TGTGCCAGCACGTGGGGACAGGACTATGGCTACACCTTC.

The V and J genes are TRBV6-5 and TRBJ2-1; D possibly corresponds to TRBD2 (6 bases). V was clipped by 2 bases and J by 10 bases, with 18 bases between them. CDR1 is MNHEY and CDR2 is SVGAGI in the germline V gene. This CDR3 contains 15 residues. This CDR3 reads CASSYETRPSREQFF. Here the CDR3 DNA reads TGTGCCAGCAGTTACGAGACTAGGCCGTCGAGAGAGCAGTTCTTC.

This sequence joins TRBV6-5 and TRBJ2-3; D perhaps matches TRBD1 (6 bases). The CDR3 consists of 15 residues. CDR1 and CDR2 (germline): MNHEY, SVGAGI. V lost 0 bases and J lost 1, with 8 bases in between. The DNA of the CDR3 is TGTGCCAGCAGTTACTCGGACAGCGGCACAGATACGCAGTATTTT. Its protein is CASSYSDSGTDTQYF.

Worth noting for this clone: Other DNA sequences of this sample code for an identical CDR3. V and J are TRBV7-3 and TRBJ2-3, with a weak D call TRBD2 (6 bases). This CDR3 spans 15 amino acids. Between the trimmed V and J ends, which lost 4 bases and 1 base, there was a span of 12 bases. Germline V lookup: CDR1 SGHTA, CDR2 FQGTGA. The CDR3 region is CASSSRGGGTDTQYF. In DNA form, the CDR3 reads TGTGCCAGCAGCTCCCGTGGAGGGGGCACAGATACGCAGTATTTT.

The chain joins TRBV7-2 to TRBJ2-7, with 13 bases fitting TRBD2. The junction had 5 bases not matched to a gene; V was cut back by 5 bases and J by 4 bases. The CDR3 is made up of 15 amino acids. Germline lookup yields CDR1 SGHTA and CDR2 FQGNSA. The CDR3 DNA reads TGTGCCAGCAGCCCGACTAGCGGGGGGACATACGAGCAGTACTTC. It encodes CASSPTSGGTYEQYF.

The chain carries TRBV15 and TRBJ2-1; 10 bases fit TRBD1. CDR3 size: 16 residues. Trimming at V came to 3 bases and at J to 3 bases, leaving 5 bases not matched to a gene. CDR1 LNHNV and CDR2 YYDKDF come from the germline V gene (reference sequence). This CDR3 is CATSRYRDRGYNEQFF. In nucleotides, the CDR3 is TGTGCCACCAGCAGGTACCGGGACAGGGGCTACAATGAGCAGTTCTTC.

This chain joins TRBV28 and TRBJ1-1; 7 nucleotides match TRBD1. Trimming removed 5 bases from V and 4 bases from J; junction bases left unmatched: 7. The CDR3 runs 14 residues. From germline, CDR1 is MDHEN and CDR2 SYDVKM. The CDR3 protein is CASSPDREATEAFF. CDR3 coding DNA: TGTGCCAGCAGTCCAGACAGGGAGGCCACTGAAGCTTTCTTT.

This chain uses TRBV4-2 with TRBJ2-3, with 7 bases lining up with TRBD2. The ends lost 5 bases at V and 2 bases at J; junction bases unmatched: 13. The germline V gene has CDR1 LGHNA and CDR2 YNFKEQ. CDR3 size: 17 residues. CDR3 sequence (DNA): TGTGCCAGCAGCAAACCGAGGGGCGGGGGAACCACAGATACGCAGTATTTT. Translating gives CASSKPRGGGTTDTQYF.

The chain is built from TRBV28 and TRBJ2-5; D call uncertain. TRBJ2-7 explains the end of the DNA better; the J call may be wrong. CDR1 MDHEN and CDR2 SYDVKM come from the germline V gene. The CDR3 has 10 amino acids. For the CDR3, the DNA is TGTGCCAGCAGTTTAAACGAGCAGTACTTC. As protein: CASSLNEQYF.

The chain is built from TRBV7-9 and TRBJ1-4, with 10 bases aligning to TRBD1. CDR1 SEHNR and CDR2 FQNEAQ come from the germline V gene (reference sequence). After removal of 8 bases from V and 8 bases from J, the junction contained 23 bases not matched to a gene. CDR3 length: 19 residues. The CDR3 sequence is CASRLAVKGQGIGGEKLFF. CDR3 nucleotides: TGTGCCAGCCGGCTCGCGGTGAAGGGACAGGGGATCGGTGGGGAAAAACTGTTTTTT.

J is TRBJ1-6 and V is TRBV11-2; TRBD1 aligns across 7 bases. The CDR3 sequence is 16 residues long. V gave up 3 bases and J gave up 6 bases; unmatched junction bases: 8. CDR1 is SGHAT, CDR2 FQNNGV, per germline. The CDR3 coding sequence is TGTGCCAGCAGCTTCGGGACAGTCAGAGTTAATTCACCCCTCCACTTT. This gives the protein CASSFGTVRVNSPLHF.

CDR3 residues: CASSVDAGTEAFF. The DNA of the CDR3 is TGTGCCAGCAGCGTAGACGCGGGGACTGAAGCTTTCTTT. J is TRBJ1-1 and V is TRBV9; unclear D gene. This CDR3 comprises 13 residues. V lost 0 bases, J lost 5 bases, and 8 bases lay in between. Per the germline V gene, CDR1 is SGDLS and CDR2 is YYNGEE.

The CDR3 region is CASSEWAKTDTQYF. In nucleotides, the CDR3 is TGTGCCAGCAGTGAGTGGGCGAAAACAGATACGCAGTATTTT. The rearrangement links TRBV6-1 to TRBJ2-3; D uncertain. V was trimmed by 3 bases and J by 3 bases, leaving 10 bases between them. There are 14 residues in the CDR3. Germline V gene sequence: CDR1 MNHNS, CDR2 SASEGT.

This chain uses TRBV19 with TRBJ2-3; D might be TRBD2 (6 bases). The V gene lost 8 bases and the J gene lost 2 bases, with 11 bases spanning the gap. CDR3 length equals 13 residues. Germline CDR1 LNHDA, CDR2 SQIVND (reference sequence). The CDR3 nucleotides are TGTGCCAGTGGAGGGAACCCCACAGATACGCAGTATTTT. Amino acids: CASGGNPTDTQYF.

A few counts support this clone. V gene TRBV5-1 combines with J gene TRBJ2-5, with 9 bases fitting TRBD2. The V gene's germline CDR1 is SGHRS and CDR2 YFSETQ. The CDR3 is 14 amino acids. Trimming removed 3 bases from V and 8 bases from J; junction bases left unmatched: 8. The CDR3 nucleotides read TGCGCCAGCAGCTCCCCGACGGGACTAGCAACCCAGTACTTC. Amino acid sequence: CASSSPTGLATQYF.

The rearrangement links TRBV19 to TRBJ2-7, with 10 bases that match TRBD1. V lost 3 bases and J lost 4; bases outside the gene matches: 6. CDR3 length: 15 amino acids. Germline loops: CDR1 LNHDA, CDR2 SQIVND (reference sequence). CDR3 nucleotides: TGTGCCAGTAGTATCGTGACAGGGGGCTTTTACGAGCAGTACTTC. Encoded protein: CASSIVTGGFYEQYF.

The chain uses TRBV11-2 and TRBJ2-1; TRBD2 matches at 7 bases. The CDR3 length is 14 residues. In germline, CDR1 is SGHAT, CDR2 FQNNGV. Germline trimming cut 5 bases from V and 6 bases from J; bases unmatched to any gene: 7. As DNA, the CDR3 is TGTGCCAGCAGCCGGCGCGGGGGACTCAATGAGCAGTTCTTC. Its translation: CASSRRGGLNEQFF.

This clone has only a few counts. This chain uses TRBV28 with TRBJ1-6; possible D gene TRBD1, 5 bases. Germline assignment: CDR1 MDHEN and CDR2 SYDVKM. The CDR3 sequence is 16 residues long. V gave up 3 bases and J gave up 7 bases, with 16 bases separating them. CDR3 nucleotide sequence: TGTGCCAGCAGTTTTTTCCCGCCGACAGAGAATTCACCCCTCCACTTT. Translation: CASSFFPPTENSPLHF.

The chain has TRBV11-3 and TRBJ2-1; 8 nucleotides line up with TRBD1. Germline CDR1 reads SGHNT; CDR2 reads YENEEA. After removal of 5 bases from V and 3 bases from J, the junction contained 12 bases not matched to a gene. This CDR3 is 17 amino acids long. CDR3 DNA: TGTGCCAGCAGCGCAGCCGGACGACAGGGGAACTACAATGAGCAGTTCTTC. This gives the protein CASSAAGRQGNYNEQFF. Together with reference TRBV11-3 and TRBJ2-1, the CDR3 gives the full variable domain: EAGVVQSPRYKIIEKKQPVAFWCNPISGHNTLYWYLQNLGQGPELLIRYENEEAVDDSQLPKDRFSAERLKGVDSTLKIQPAELGDSAVYLCASSAAGRQGNYNEQFFGPGTRLTVL.

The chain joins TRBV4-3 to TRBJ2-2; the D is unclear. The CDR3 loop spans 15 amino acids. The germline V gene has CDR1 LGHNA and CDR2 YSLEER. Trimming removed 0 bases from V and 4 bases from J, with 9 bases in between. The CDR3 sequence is CASSQDPQITGELFF. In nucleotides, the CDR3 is TGCGCCAGCAGCCAAGATCCACAAATCACCGGGGAGCTGTTTTTT.